This T cell receptor beta chain was recovered during a study of blood T cell repertoires in COVID-19. Germline CDR1 and CDR2: LNHDA and SQIVND (reference sequence). J was trimmed by 5 bases and V by 4 bases; bases with no gene match: 4. The CDR3 is 13 residues long. Measured with immunoSEQ multiplex PCR; TCRdb has only the in-frame clones, and not every one. The repertoire has more than 25,000 clones, 87% of them found once; the top ten carry about 5.8%. This sequence joins TRBV19 and TRBJ2-5; 7 bases are shared with TRBD2. Material for sequencing was peripheral blood. This clonotype originated in a man between 60 and 70 years old with active COVID-19. DNA for the CDR3: TGTGCCAGTAGTAAAACTAGCGTCGAGACCCAGTACTTC. Its translation: CASSKTSVETQYF.